This T cell receptor (beta chain) derives from a study of cytomegalovirus exposure and HLA in healthy donors (dated by TCRdb to 2017 to 2019). Some background on the complete study: An earlier analysis of several hundred of the donors reported approximately 290 Gb of sequence data and 117 million unique TCR beta sequences from roughly 180 million T cells. An early release covering some 640 HLA-typed donors comprised around 300 gigabases of sequencing data and 65 million to 100 million unique TCR sequences. Of the roughly 400 genotyped donors, about 80% fell in the genetic ancestry cluster associated with self-reported Caucasian donors. The study aimed to test whether signatures of past pathogen exposure could be identified by cataloging public T cell receptors. The study profiled the T cell repertoires of some 610 subjects by immunosequencing and related them to cytomegalovirus serostatus. In addition to the first cohort of 650 to 750 subjects, a separate validation cohort of some 120 different subjects was used. The study combined high-throughput TCR immunosequencing, statistical association of individual TCRs with disease status, and machine learning to predict cytomegalovirus infection status. A later analysis re-analyzed previously published TCR beta repertoires from 650 to 800 donors and added high-resolution HLA genotyping to study TCR occurrence patterns. Rather than drawing on any new phenotypic data, the later analysis identified candidate immune exposures from TCR beta sequences and the way those sequences occurred across donors. To decide whether each TCR beta V gene segment behaved as functional or pseudogenic, an earlier analysis of some 600 of the donors relied on high-throughput TCR beta sequencing. Donor age, sex, ethnicity and CMV serostatus were collected together with the repertoire data. Genome-wide SNP genotypes for about three fifths of the roughly 700 donors were used in a later genetic analysis, which treated that subset as a discovery cohort. Every repertoire in the discovery cohort had been generated on one and the same sequencing platform. HLA typing covered class I and class II loci at four-digit resolution. The number of typed donors differed by locus: roughly 629-640 for A, B, C, DRB1 and DQB1; 500 to 550 for DQA1; roughly 600 for DPA1; and 400 to 480 for DPB1. A few DR-DQ haplotypes were treated as single units for association and clustering because of strong linkage in the cohort. Among roughly 400 genotyped donors of the cohort, an average of around 240,000 unique TCR beta nucleotide sequences was sequenced per donor, of which approximately 19% were non-productive. Broader findings and caveats from the paper: A cluster of highly shared sequence variants was judged likely to represent a technical artifact of the sequencing pipeline. Linkage disequilibrium might explain the correlated functional status among segregating V segments, but an unknown experimental factor could not be excluded. The authors suggested that the approach could potentially be extended to other disease states and immunological phenotypes. Approximately 18 rarely observed V segments, including chromosome 9 orphons, were excluded from the earlier analysis of 550 to 700 of the donors because counts were too low. A later analysis found that most CMV-associated TCR beta chains appeared HLA-restricted, with HLA associations seemingly driven largely by CMV exposure. Across donors, most TCR sequences were observed very rarely, whereas some public TCRs were present in many individuals. Strong co-occurrence of HLA alleles, especially DR and DQ, made assigning TCR associations to individual alleles difficult. An association between a missense DCLRE1C variant and V-gene and J-gene trimming of TCR beta chains was found in a later genetic analysis and replicated in an independent cohort. At a false discovery rate of 0.05, a later analysis linked 16,951 TCR beta sequences to specific HLA alleles. In a later analysis, the rate of TCR association differed among HLA loci, with DRB1 alleles having the most associated TCRs and HLA-C alleles having the fewest. Because some donors lacked HLA typing at each locus, the association tests relied only on the typed subset. Only TCR beta chains were sequenced in this cohort, and the absence of alpha or paired-chain data limited detectable features. A later analysis found that HLA-associated TCR beta chains were more clonally expanded and had lower generation probabilities than equally common non-associated chains. Immune exposure information for the cohort was limited to CMV serostatus. A later analysis reported that several top co-occurrence clusters appeared linked to parvovirus B19, influenza, CMV and Epstein-Barr virus. Broadly in line with IMGT annotations, most TCR beta V segments showed up in productive rearrangements about 87% or about 30% of the time in an earlier analysis of several hundred of the donors. Cytomegalovirus status was reported to be diagnosed by the classifier with high specificity and sensitivity in both the original and validation cohorts. A further reported finding was that TCR beta sequences accurately predicted the HLA-A and HLA-B alleles for most subjects in the first cohort. Sequencing depth was assumed to be roughly uniform across donors in the presence/absence analyses, though that assumption may not hold. Compared with the approximately 670-donor mean, donors in an Asian-associated ancestry cluster had fewer N-insertions in productive TCRs, according to a later genetic analysis. In vitro tests confirmed that a few of the cytomegalovirus-associated TCR beta chains recognize cytomegalovirus antigens. In the study, approximately 160 TCR beta chains were listed as associated with cytomegalovirus.

There are a few counts of this clone. Its antigen target is currently unknown. No base qualities exist here, and no much larger clone lies one base off it. The method behind the library was the immunoSEQ multiplex PCR assay. For the multiplex PCR, a mixture combining 60 forward primers for TCR Vbeta segments and 13 reverse primers for TCR Jbeta segments was used. The CDR3 region of rearranged TCR beta genes was amplified from genomic DNA by a multiplex PCR assay. The Illumina HiSeq System was used to sequence the amplified TCR beta libraries as 87-base-pair reads. In the source study's methods: In a later analysis, approximately 74 million unique TCR beta chains were counted across the approximately 640 repertoires, and roughly 11 million of these chains were shared by at least two donors. Raw reads were error-corrected and collapsed into unique sequences by a nearest-neighbor algorithm in which closely related sequences were merged to remove PCR and sequencing errors. To assign V, D and J gene segments, CDR3 sequences were aligned to IMGT reference sequences. For a sequence to be retained, a match of at least six nucleotides to both a V gene segment and a J gene segment was required. A rearrangement was called productive if the CDR3 had no stop codons and remained in frame with V and J, and every other rearrangement was called non-productive. CDR3 was defined according to IMGT convention as the region running from the second conserved V-encoded cysteine to the conserved J-encoded phenylalanine. In an earlier analysis of more than 550 of the donors, sequences lacking an unambiguous match to a single V gene segment were excluded. In an earlier analysis of several hundred of the donors, a V segment was called functional when productive rearrangements were above 56.7%, and segregating when the standard deviation between donors exceeded 5%. A statistical classification framework was built for diagnosing cytomegalovirus status from the catalog of TCR beta chain sequences. A later analysis assigned V and J genes by comparing TCR nucleotide sequences with IMGT/GENE-DB human TR gene sequences. In a later analysis, CDR3 sequences and most-parsimonious VDJ recombination scenarios were assigned using the TCRdist pipeline. In a later analysis, every TCR beta chain was defined by the combination of its CDR3 amino acid sequence and its V-gene family, and reads without a unique V-gene family were dropped. To address suspected cross-contamination and a sequencing artifact, a later analysis removed over 500 highly shared, low-generation-probability nucleotide sequences. In a later analysis, a clonal expansion index for each public chain was calculated from normalized within-repertoire ranks of inferred template counts. In a later analysis, generation probabilities were computed with a VDJ recombination model fitted to out-of-frame rearrangements, and the resulting probabilities were checked against IGoR. In a later analysis, TCR-TCR, TCR-HLA and TCR-CMV co-occurrence was scored with hypergeometric tests, and a repertoire-size bias correction was applied to TCR pairs. To estimate false discovery rates, a later analysis permuted the HLA or CMV assignments 20 times. A later analysis grouped co-occurring TCRs with DBSCAN, adding TCRdist sequence similarity when clustering within HLA-allele-positive subsets. For co-occurrence clustering, repertoires with fewer than 30,000 or more than 120,000 public chains were excluded, along with a handful of repertoires with anomalous nucleotide sharing. The clones in this table, taken by TCRdb from immuneACCESS, are in-frame only. Not every clone is retained; where verified, under half of the shortfall comes from an unresolved V gene, and the cause of the rest is unknown. Clone size and the V and J calls come from that table; the DNA yielded D and trimming. Here the sample has under 200,000 clones; about 90% occur a single time. 0.9% to 1.2% of the sample is held by the ten biggest clonotypes.

In total, around 600 healthy bone marrow donors made up the cohort. All cohort members were sampled while nominally healthy, although unrecorded immune exposures were likely present. The donor tested CMV seronegative and was one of the 352 seronegative cohort members. A peripheral blood sample was provided by each donor, and peripheral blood mononuclear cells were used for TCR beta sequencing. Genomic DNA was extracted from the blood cell samples with the Qiagen DNeasy Blood Extraction Kit. The source is a boy between 2 and 10 years old in good health and CMV-seronegative. The sample was PBMCs.

The DNA sequence follows: TGTGCCAGCAGTTCCGGGACAGGACCGTTCTTC. This encodes CASSSGTGPFF. The chain is assembled from TRBV28 and TRBJ2-1, with 8 middle bases fitting TRBD1. The CDR3 runs 11 amino acids, cysteine and phenylalanine included. Solely the CDR3 DNA is kept, with 33 bases framed from the first base. V and J are trimmed by 4 bases and 15 bases, and the gene matches miss 5 bases of the junction. CDR1 and CDR2, per the germline V gene, are MDHEN and SYDVKM.